The clone carrying this TCR beta chain was seen only a few times. Its specificity is unknown. This sample was included in a study of human T cells and chemical hapten exposure. About the study: 2% DPC applied to a roughly 2 cm by roughly 2 cm arm area sensitized donors.

Study-level findings and limits: Significantly more large CDR3 similarity clusters arose among expanded TCRs than among controls.

Time point here: patch test 1, 2 weeks after DPC sensitization. Treatment here: therapeutic diphenylcyclopropenone sensitization with weekly scalp DPC. Ahead of applying each patch test, blood was sampled. In germline, CDR1 is MNHEY, CDR2 SVGEGT. The V gene lost 5 bases and the J gene lost 5 bases, with 9 bases spanning the gap. CDR3 size: 12 residues. A single record per CDR3 protein comes from TCRdb applying MiXCR to the RACE reads. This sample carries more than 65,000 distinct CDR3 sequences, approximately 35% of them seen once, and the ten largest clones take roughly 9.8%. This clonotype was sampled from a man in his forties with alopecia areata. Some clones in this sample may be carry-over from other donors' samples. The rearrangement uses TRBV6-2 or TRBV6-3 and TRBJ1-1, with D maybe TRBD1 (6 bases). The specimen comprised whole blood, sampled in connection with sensitization to the hapten diphenylcyclopropenone (DPC). CDR3 amino acids: CASSQGLTEAFF. The CDR3 coding sequence is TGTGCCAGCAGTCAGGGGTTAACTGAAGCTTTCTTT.